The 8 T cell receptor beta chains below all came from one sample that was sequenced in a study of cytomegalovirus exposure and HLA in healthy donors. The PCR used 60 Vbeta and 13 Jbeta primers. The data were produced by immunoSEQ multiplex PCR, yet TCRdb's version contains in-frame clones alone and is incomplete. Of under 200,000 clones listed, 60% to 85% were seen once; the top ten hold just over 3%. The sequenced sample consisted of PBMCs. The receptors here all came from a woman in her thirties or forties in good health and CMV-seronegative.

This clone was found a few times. The CDR3, as DNA: TGCGCCAGCAGGGACAGGGGGTTCACTAATGAAAAACTGTTTTTT. Protein product: CASRDRGFTNEKLFF. The chain joins TRBV4-1 to TRBJ1-4; 10 positions match TRBD1. V dropped 6 bases and J dropped 2; count of bases not matched to a gene: 3. Germline V CDR1 and CDR2: MGHRA, YSYEKL. The CDR3 loop spans 15 amino acids.

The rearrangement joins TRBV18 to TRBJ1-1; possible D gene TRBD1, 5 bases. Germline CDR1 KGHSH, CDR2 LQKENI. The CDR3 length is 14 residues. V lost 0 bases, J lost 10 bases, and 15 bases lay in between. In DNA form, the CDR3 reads TGTGCCAGCTCACCACCAGGGGCGGCTGTAGGAGCTTTCTTT. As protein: CASSPPGAAVGAFF. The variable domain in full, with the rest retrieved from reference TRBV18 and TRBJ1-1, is NAGVMQNPRHLVRRRGQEARLRCSPMKGHSHVYWYRQLPEEGLKFMVYLQKENIIDESGMPKERFSAEFPKEGPSILRIQQVVRGDSAAYFCASSPPGAAVGAFFGQGTRLTVV.

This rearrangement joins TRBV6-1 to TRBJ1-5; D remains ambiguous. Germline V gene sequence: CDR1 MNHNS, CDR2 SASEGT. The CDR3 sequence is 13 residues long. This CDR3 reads CASGRGSNQPQHF. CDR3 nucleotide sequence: TGTGCTTCAGGACGAGGGAGCAATCAGCCCCAGCATTTT.

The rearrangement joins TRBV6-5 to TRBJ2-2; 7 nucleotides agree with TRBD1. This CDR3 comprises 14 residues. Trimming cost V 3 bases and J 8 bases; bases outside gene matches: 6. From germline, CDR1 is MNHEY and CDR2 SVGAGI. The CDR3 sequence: CASSYSMGQGELFF. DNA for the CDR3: TGTGCCAGCAGTTATTCAATGGGACAGGGGGAGCTGTTTTTT.

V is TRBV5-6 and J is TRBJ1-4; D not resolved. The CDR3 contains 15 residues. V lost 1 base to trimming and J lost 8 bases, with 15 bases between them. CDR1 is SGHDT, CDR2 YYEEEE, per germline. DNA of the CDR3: TGTGCCAGCAGCTTGCTGCGGGGAGGTGAAGAAAAACTGTTTTTT. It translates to CASSLLRGGEEKLFF.

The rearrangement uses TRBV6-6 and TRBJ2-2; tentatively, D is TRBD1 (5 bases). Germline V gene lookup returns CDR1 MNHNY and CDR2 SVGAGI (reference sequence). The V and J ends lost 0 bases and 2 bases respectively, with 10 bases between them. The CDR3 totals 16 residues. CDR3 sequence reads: CASSYSDQGNTGELFF. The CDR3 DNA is TGTGCCAGCAGTTACTCTGATCAGGGTAACACCGGGGAGCTGTTTTTT.

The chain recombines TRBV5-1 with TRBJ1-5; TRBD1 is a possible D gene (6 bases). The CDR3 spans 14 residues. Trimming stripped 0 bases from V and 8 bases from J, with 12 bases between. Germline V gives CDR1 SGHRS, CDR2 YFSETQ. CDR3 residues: CASSLGQGIEPQHF. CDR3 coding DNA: TGCGCCAGCAGCTTGGGGCAGGGGATAGAGCCCCAGCATTTT.

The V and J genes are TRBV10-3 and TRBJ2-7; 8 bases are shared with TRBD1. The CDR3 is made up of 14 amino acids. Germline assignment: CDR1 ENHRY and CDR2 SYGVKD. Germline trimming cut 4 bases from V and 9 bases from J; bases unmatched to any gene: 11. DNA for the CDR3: TGTGCCATCAGTGTATCCCAGGGACAGGCGATGCAGTACTTC. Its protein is CAISVSQGQAMQYF.